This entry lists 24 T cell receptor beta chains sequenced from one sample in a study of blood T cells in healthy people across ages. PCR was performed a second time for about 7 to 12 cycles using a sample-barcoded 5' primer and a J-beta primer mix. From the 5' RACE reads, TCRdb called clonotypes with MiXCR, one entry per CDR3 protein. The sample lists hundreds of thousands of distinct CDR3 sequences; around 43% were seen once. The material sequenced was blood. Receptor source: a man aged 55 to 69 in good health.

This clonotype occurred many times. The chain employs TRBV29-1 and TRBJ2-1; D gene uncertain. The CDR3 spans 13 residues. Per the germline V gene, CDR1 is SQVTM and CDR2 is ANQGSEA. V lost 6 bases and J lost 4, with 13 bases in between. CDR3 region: CSVLSGVYNEQFF. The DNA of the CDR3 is TGCAGCGTCCTTTCCGGTGTGTACAATGAGCAGTTCTTC.

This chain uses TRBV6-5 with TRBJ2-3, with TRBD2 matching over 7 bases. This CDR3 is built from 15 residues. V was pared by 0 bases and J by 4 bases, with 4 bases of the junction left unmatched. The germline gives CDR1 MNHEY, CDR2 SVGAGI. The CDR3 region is CASSYSWEGSDTQYF. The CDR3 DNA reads TGTGCCAGCAGTTACTCCTGGGAGGGGTCAGATACGCAGTATTTT.

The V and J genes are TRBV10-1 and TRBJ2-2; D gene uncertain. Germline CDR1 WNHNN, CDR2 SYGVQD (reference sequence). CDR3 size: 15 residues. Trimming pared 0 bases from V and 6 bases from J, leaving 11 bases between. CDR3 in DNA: TGCGCCAGCAGTGAGTCAAGACTGGGCGCCGGGGAGCTGTTTTTT. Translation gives CASSESRLGAGELFF.

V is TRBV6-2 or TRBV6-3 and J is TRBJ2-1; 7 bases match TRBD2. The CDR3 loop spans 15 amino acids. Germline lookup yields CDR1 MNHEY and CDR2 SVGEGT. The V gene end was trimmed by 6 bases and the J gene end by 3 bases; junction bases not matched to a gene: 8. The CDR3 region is CASRLGLADYNEQFF. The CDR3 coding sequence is TGTGCCAGCAGGCTCGGGCTAGCGGACTACAATGAGCAGTTCTTC.

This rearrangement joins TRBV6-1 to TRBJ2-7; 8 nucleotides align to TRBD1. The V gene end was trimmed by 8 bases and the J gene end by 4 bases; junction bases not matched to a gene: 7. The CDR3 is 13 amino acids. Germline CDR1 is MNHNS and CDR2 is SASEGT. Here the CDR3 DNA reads TGTGCCAGCCCCGGACAGGGCAGTTACGAGCAGTACTTC. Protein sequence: CASPGQGSYEQYF.

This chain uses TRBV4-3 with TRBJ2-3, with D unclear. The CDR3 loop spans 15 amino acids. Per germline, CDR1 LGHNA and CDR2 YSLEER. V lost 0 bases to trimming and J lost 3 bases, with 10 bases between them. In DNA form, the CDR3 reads TGCGCCAGCAGCCAAGAACCAATTTGGACAGATACGCAGTATTTT. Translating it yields CASSQEPIWTDTQYF.

CDR3 DNA: TGCGCCAGCAGACCGGGACAGGGCATTGCGGAGACCCAGTACTTC. This encodes CASRPGQGIAETQYF. The chain couples TRBV5-1 to TRBJ2-5; 9 bases agree with TRBD1. The CDR3 consists of 15 residues. The junction had 10 bases not matched to a gene; V was cut back by 5 bases and J by 5 bases. CDR1 and CDR2 (germline): SGHRS, YFSETQ.

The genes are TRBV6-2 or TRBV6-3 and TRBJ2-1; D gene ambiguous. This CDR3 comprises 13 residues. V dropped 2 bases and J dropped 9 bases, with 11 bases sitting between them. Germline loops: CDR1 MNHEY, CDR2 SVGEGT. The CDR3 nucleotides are TGTGCCAGCAGTTACGGGGTGGGCGGTGAGCAGTTCTTC. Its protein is CASSYGVGGEQFF.

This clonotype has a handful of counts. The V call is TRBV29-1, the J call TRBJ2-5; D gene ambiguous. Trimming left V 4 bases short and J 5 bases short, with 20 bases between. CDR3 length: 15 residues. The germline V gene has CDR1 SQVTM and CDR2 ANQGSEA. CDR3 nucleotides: TGCAGCGTTGCCTCATCCACGGGTTCCGAGGAGACCCAGTACTTC. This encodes CSVASSTGSEETQYF.

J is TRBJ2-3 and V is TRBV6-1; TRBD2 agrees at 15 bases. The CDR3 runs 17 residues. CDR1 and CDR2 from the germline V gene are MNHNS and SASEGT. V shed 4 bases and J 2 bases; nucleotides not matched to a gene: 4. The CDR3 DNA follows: TGTGCCAGCAGTGCCGGGACTAGCGGGGGGTACACAGATACGCAGTATTTT. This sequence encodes CASSAGTSGGYTDTQYF.

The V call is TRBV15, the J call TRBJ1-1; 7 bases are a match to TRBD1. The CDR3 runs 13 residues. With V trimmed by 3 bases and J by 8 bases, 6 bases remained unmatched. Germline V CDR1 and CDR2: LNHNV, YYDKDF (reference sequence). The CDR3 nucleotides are TGTGCCACCAGCAGTGGACAGGCGGGGGAAGCTTTCTTT. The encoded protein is CATSSGQAGEAFF. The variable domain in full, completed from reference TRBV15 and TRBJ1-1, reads DAMVIQNPRYQVTQFGKPVTLSCSQTLNHNVMYWYQQKSSQAPKLLFHYYDKDFNNEADTPDNFQSRRPNTSFCFLDIRSPGLGDTAMYLCATSSGQAGEAFFGQGTRLTVV.

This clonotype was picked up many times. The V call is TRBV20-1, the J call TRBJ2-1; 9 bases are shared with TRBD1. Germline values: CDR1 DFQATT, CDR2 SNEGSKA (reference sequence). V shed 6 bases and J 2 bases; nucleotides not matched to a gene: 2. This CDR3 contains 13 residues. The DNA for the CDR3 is TGCAGTGCCCGGGACAGGGCCTACAATGAGCAGTTCTTC. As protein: CSARDRAYNEQFF.

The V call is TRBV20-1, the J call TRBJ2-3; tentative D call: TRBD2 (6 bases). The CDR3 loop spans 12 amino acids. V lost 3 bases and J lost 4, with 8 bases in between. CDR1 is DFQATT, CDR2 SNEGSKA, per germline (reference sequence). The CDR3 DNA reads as TGCAGTGCTAGTTCGGGGGCAGATACGCAGTATTTT. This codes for CSASSGADTQYF.

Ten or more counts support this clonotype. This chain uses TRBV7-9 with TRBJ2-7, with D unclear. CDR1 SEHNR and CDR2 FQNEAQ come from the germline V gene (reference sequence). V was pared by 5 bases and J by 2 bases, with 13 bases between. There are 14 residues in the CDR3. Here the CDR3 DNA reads TGTGCCAGCAGCCGACCACCGTGGGCCTACGAGCAGTACTTC. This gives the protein CASSRPPWAYEQYF.

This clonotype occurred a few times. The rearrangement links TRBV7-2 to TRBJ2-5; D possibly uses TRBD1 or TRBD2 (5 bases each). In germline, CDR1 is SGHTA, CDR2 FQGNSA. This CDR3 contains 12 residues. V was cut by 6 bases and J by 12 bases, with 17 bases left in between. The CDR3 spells CASRLTPGPKYF. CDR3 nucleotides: TGTGCCAGCAGGCTTACTCCGGGACCAAAGTACTTC. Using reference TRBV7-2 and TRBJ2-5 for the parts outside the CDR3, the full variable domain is GAGVSQSPSNKVTEKGKDVELRCDPISGHTALYWYRQSLGQGLEFLIYFQGNSAPDKSGLPSDRFSAERTGGSVSTLTIQRTQQEDSAVYLCASRLTPGPKYFGPGTRLLVL.

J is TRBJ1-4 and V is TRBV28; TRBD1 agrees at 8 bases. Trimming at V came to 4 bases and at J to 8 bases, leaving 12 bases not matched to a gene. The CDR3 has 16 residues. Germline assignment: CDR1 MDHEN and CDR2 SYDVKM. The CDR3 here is CASSWLKGQGGEKLFF. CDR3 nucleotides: TGTGCCAGCAGTTGGCTCAAAGGACAGGGTGGGGAAAAACTGTTTTTT.

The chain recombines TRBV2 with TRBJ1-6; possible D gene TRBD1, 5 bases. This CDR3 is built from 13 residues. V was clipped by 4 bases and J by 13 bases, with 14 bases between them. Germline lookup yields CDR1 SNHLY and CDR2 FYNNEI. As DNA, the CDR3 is TGTGCCAGCAGTGTCGCAAGGCGGGACCCCCTCCACTTT. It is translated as CASSVARRDPLHF.

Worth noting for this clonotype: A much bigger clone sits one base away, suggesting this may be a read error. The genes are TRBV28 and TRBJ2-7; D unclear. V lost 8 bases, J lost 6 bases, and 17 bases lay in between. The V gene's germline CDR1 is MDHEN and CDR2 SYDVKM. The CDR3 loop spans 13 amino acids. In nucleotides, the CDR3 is TGTGCCAGCCTGGGTGGCGTTGCCCTCGAGCAGTACTTC. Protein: CASLGGVALEQYF.

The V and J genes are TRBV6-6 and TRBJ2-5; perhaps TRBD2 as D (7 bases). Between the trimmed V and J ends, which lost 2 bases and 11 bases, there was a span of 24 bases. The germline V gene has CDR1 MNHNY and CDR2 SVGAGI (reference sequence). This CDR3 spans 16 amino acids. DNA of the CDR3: TGTGCCAGCAGTTACACTAACGGGGGGCTTTACAATGAGCAGTACTTC. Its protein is CASSYTNGGLYNEQYF.

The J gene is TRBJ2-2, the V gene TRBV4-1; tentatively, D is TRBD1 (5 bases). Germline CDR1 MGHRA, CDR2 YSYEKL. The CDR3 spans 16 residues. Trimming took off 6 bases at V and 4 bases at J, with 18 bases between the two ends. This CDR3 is CASRNLGQDLTGELFF. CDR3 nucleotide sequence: TGCGCCAGCAGGAACTTGGGGCAGGACCTCACCGGGGAGCTGTTTTTT.

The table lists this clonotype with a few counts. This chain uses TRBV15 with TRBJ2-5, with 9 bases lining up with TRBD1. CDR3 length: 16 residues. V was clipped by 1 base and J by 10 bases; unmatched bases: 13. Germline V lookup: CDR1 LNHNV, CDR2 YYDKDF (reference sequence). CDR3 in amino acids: CATSRATTGGKSGQYF. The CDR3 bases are TGTGCCACCAGCAGAGCCACGACAGGGGGGAAGAGTGGCCAGTACTTC.

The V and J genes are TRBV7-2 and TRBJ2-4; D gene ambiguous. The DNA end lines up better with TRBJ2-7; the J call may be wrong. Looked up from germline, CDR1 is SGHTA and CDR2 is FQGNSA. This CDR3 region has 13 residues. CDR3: CASSSELFYEQYF. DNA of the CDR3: TGTGCCAGCAGCTCGGAACTTTTCTACGAGCAGTACTTC.

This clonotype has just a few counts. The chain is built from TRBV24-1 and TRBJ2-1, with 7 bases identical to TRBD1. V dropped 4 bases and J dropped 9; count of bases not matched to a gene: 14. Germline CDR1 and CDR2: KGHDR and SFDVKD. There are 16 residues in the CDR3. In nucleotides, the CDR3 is TGTGCCACCAGTGAACCGGGACAGTTCAGCGCAGGTGAGCAGTTCTTC. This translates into CATSEPGQFSAGEQFF.

The DNA for the CDR3 is TGTGCCAGCAGCTTAGCGCGAACAGAAAAACTGTTTTTT. Protein: CASSLARTEKLFF. The genes are TRBV5-5 and TRBJ1-4, with D unclear. Germline V gene sequence: CDR1 SGHKS, CDR2 YYEKEE (reference sequence). Trimming stripped 2 bases from V and 8 bases from J, with 10 bases between. The CDR3 is made up of 13 amino acids.